Here is one T cell receptor (beta chain) with its context. The data derive from a study of technical replicates of blood from a few donors. V lost 6 bases and J lost 2, with 11 bases in between. Germline V gene data show CDR1 as MNHNS and CDR2 as SASEGT. The CDR3 extends over 15 amino acids. This table comes from immunoSEQ multiplex PCR, and its TCRdb copy is limited to in-frame clones, with some not included. The sample has about 94,000 clones, less than 96% seen once. The chain carries TRBV6-1 and TRBJ2-6; TRBD1 is a possible D gene (5 bases). The material sequenced was T cells isolated from PBMCs. The clonotype was recovered from a human donor in good health. CDR3 amino acids: CASRFLGAGANVLTF. CDR3 sequence (DNA): TGTGCCAGCAGATTTTTAGGGGCTGGGGCCAACGTCCTGACTTTC.